This TCR beta chain was captured by sequencing in a study of blood T cell repertoires in COVID-19. Overall study: The United States, Italy and Spain provided the acute and convalescent COVID-19 samples. The cDNA or gDNA used as material had been derived from T cells, B-cell-depleted T cells, or PBMCs.

In the study's own analysis: Cell counts per sample came from amplifying reference gene primers. Generated by immunoSEQ multiplex PCR, the TCRdb table keeps only in-frame clones and is missing some. The D gene and trimming were derived from the DNA, and the V and J assignments and clone size from that table. The sample has about 59,000 clones; over 75% are singletons. The CDR3 runs to 16 residues. J was trimmed by 1 base and V by 5 bases; bases with no gene match: 5. Germline loops: CDR1 MNHNY, CDR2 SVGAGI (reference sequence). J is TRBJ1-3 and V is TRBV6-6, with 10 bases identical to TRBD1. Sequencing input: peripheral blood. The sequence came from a woman of 80 years or more with acute or convalescent COVID-19. In nucleotides, the CDR3 is TGTGCCAGCAGTGTGGACAGGGGGATTTCTGGAAACACCATATATTTT. It codes for CASSVDRGISGNTIYF.